Below are 26 T cell receptor beta chains sequenced from a single sample in a study of blood T cell repertoires in COVID-19. Sequencing was performed with immunoSEQ multiplex PCR; in TCRdb, only in-frame clones are kept and a portion is missing. The sample has under 200,000 clones; 80% are singletons. The sample consisted of peripheral blood. The source is a man in his fifties or sixties with acute or convalescent COVID-19.

The chain uses TRBV6-4 and TRBJ2-3, with 10 bases fitting TRBD2. The CDR3 runs to 14 residues. V lost 5 bases, J lost 6 bases, and 5 bases stayed unmatched. Germline V CDR1 and CDR2: MRHNA, SNTAGT. The CDR3 DNA reads as TGTGCCAGCAGTCTAGCGGGGGCCTCGGATACGCAGTATTTT. Protein sequence: CASSLAGASDTQYF.

This chain connects TRBV7-8 to TRBJ2-1, with 15 bases aligning to TRBD2. J lost 5 bases, V lost 2 bases, and 7 bases had no gene match. The CDR3 is made up of 18 amino acids. Germline CDR1 reads SGHVS; CDR2 reads FQNEAQ. CDR3 nucleotides: TGTGCCAGCAGCTTACCTGGACTAGCGGGGGGGAGGGACAATGAGCAGTTCTTC. Encoded protein: CASSLPGLAGGRDNEQFF.

The J gene is TRBJ1-1, the V gene TRBV30; TRBD1 agrees at 9 bases. V trimming: 3 bases; J trimming: 10 bases; junction bases outside the gene matches: 3. Per the germline V gene, CDR1 is GTSNPN and CDR2 is SVGIG (reference sequence). CDR3 size: 11 residues. The CDR3 nucleotides read TGTGCCTGGAGCCAACAGGGGGCAGCTTTCTTT. This translates into CAWSQQGAAFF.

The chain joins TRBV6-1 to TRBJ2-5; 13 bases are a match to TRBD2. Germline lookup yields CDR1 MNHNS and CDR2 SASEGT. The CDR3 covers 16 residues. After removal of 3 bases from V and 7 bases from J, the junction contained 8 bases not matched to a gene. The CDR3 region is CASSDQGTSGISTQYF. Written as DNA, the CDR3 is TGTGCCAGCAGTGACCAAGGGACTAGCGGGATTTCGACCCAGTACTTC.

The V and J genes are TRBV18 and TRBJ2-7, with TRBD1 identical over 8 bases. CDR1 KGHSH and CDR2 LQKENI come from the germline V gene. V lost 6 bases and J lost 0; bases outside the gene matches: 4. The CDR3 consists of 14 residues. The CDR3 sequence is CASSGQGSSYEQYF. Written as DNA, the CDR3 is TGTGCCAGCTCCGGACAGGGTAGCTCCTACGAGCAGTACTTC.

This chain connects TRBV5-1 to TRBJ2-1, with 8 bases aligning to TRBD2. Germline values: CDR1 SGHRS, CDR2 YFSETQ. The CDR3 contains 14 residues. V shed 9 bases, J shed 4 bases, and the junction held 9 bases outside the gene matches. The CDR3 sequence is CATRPGLGYNEQFF. The CDR3 DNA sequence: TGCGCCACTCGGCCGGGACTAGGATACAATGAGCAGTTCTTC.

V is TRBV6-2 or TRBV6-3 and J is TRBJ1-2; tentatively, D is TRBD1 (5 bases). Trimming removed 2 bases at V and 6 bases at J, with 10 bases between. Germline lookup yields CDR1 MNHEY and CDR2 SVGEGT. The CDR3 has 13 amino acids. The CDR3 nucleotides are TGTGCCAGCAGTTACACCCAGGGAAATGGCTACACCTTC. This sequence encodes CASSYTQGNGYTF.

The chain couples TRBV4-2 to TRBJ2-1; D is possibly TRBD2 (6 bases). V lost 4 bases and J 0 bases, leaving 10 bases between the germline ends. This CDR3 is 15 amino acids long. Germline V gene sequence: CDR1 LGHNA, CDR2 YNFKEQ. The CDR3 sequence: CASSPAGSSYNEQFF. As DNA, the CDR3 is TGTGCCAGCAGCCCGGCCGGGAGCTCCTACAATGAGCAGTTCTTC.

The chain employs TRBV19 and TRBJ2-7, with 7 bases aligning to TRBD2. Germline V lookup: CDR1 LNHDA, CDR2 SQIVND (reference sequence). The CDR3 is made up of 15 amino acids. The V and J ends lost 7 bases and 5 bases, in that order; junction bases with no gene match: 14. The CDR3 here is CASIWGEGFTHEQYF. The CDR3 DNA reads as TGTGCCAGTATTTGGGGGGAGGGATTCACCCACGAGCAGTACTTC.

The V call is TRBV5-1, the J call TRBJ2-5; 7 nucleotides line up with TRBD2. CDR1 SGHRS and CDR2 YFSETQ come from the germline V gene. With V trimmed by 3 bases and J by 0 bases, 11 bases remained unmatched. This CDR3 region has 17 residues. In DNA form, the CDR3 reads TGCGCCAGCAGCTCCTCCCCAGCGGGGCCTAACCAAGAGACCCAGTACTTC. It is translated as CASSSSPAGPNQETQYF.

The rearrangement uses TRBV18 and TRBJ2-1; 9 positions match TRBD1. The germline V gene encodes CDR1 KGHSH and CDR2 LQKENI. The V segment lost 2 bases and the J segment 4 bases; nucleotides outside the gene matches: 9. This CDR3 contains 17 residues. Here the CDR3 DNA reads TGTGCCAGCTCACCAGGCCTCCGGGACAGGGCGTACAATGAGCAGTTCTTC. This sequence encodes CASSPGLRDRAYNEQFF. The entire variable domain, with the rest obtained from reference TRBV18 and TRBJ2-1, is as follows: NAGVMQNPRHLVRRRGQEARLRCSPMKGHSHVYWYRQLPEEGLKFMVYLQKENIIDESGMPKERFSAEFPKEGPSILRIQQVVRGDSAAYFCASSPGLRDRAYNEQFFGPGTRLTVL.

The J gene is TRBJ2-3, the V gene TRBV29-1, with 10 bases matching TRBD1. Trimming removed 6 bases from V and 1 base from J; junction bases left unmatched: 7. This CDR3 contains 15 residues. CDR1 and CDR2 from the germline V gene are SQVTM and ANQGSEA. CDR3 loop: CSVSKGTGGTDTQYF. CDR3 in DNA: TGCAGCGTCAGCAAAGGGACAGGGGGCACAGATACGCAGTATTTT.

The chain has TRBV12-3 or TRBV12-4 and TRBJ1-6, with D uncertain. Trimming cost V 6 bases and J 5 bases, with 8 bases left between them. This CDR3 is 13 amino acids long. In nucleotides, the CDR3 is TGTGCCAGCAGCACGGGAGATAATTCACCCCTCCACTTT. It encodes CASSTGDNSPLHF.

The rearrangement uses TRBV28 and TRBJ2-7; 8 positions agree with TRBD1. V was clipped by 7 bases and J by 5 bases; unmatched bases: 4. The CDR3 loop spans 12 amino acids. CDR1 is MDHEN, CDR2 SYDVKM, per germline. The CDR3 bases are TGTGCCAGCACCCCGGACAGGGACGAGCAGTACTTC. This codes for CASTPDRDEQYF.

This clone showed up just a few times. This chain links TRBV29-1 with TRBJ2-3, with D maybe TRBD2 (5 bases). The CDR3 runs to 12 residues. V shed 4 bases and J shed 5 bases, with 10 bases lying between them. Germline V gene lookup returns CDR1 SQVTM and CDR2 ANQGSEA. The CDR3, as DNA: TGCAGCGTTGTTATCGGAGGAGATACGCAGTATTTT. Amino acids: CSVVIGGDTQYF.

V is TRBV11-2 and J is TRBJ2-7; no reliable D call. The V gene lost 6 bases and the J gene lost 2 bases, with 5 bases spanning the gap. Looked up from germline, CDR1 is SGHAT and CDR2 is FQNNGV. The CDR3 sequence is 11 residues long. CDR3 region: CASSSTYEQYF. CDR3 coding DNA: TGTGCCAGCAGTTCCACCTACGAGCAGTACTTC. The variable domain in full, with the rest retrieved from reference TRBV11-2 and TRBJ2-7, is EAGVAQSPRYKIIEKRQSVAFWCNPISGHATLYWYQQILGQGPKLLIQFQNNGVVDDSQLPKDRFSAERLKGVDSTLKIQPAKLEDSAVYLCASSSTYEQYFGPGTRLTVT.

The chain has TRBV12-3 or TRBV12-4 and TRBJ2-5; TRBD2 matches 8 bases. After removal of 3 bases from V and 10 bases from J, the junction contained 7 bases not matched to a gene. CDR3 size: 13 residues. CDR3: CASSFERGGIQYF. The CDR3 nucleotides are TGTGCCAGCAGTTTTGAGCGCGGGGGGATCCAGTACTTC.

The chain carries TRBV10-3 and TRBJ2-7, with 7 positions matching TRBD1. The CDR3 is 16 residues long. The V gene's germline CDR1 is ENHRY and CDR2 SYGVKD. J gave up 2 bases and V 0 bases, and 7 bases lay outside the gene matches. The CDR3 loop reads CAISESLGQSTYEQYF. Here the CDR3 DNA reads TGTGCCATCAGTGAGTCGCTGGGACAGTCTACCTACGAGCAGTACTTC.

This clone turned up a few times. The V and J genes are TRBV19 and TRBJ1-3; 10 bases match TRBD1. The CDR3 runs 15 residues. V shed 4 bases, J shed 3 bases, and the junction held 3 bases outside the gene matches. CDR1 is LNHDA, CDR2 SQIVND, per germline (reference sequence). CDR3 residues: CASSTGTGDGNTIYF. CDR3 bases: TGTGCCAGTAGTACCGGGACAGGGGATGGAAACACCATATATTTT.

The chain couples TRBV18 to TRBJ1-5; D is ambiguous. Germline V gives CDR1 KGHSH, CDR2 LQKENI. The CDR3 spans 13 residues. The V end lost 2 bases, the J end lost 5 bases, and 7 bases lay between the germline ends. In DNA, the CDR3 is TGTGCCAGCTCACCAACGAGGGATCAGCCCCAGCATTTT. This encodes CASSPTRDQPQHF.

This clone has just a few counts. The chain carries TRBV20-1 and TRBJ1-2; D unresolved. CDR1 and CDR2 (germline): DFQATT, SNEGSKA (reference sequence). The length of the CDR3 is 11 residues. Trimming stripped 2 bases from V and 9 bases from J, with 10 bases between. The CDR3 region is CSARTGESYTF. CDR3 coding DNA: TGCAGTGCTAGAACCGGGGAAAGCTACACCTTC.

The chain couples TRBV25-1 to TRBJ2-1; 7 bases agree with TRBD1. The V gene's germline CDR1 is MGHDK and CDR2 SYGVNS. This CDR3 region has 15 residues. J was trimmed by 1 base and V by 5 bases; bases with no gene match: 5. In DNA, the CDR3 is TGTGCCAGCAGTCCCGGGACAGTATCCTACAATGAGCAGTTCTTC. Translation gives CASSPGTVSYNEQFF.

The chain carries TRBV6-2 or TRBV6-3 and TRBJ1-3; 7 nucleotides agree with TRBD1. The CDR3 has 17 amino acids. With 4 bases clipped from V and 0 bases from J, the junction kept 9 bases outside the gene matches. The V gene's germline CDR1 is MNHEY and CDR2 SVGEGT. The CDR3 DNA reads as TGTGCCAGCAGTTTTTCCGGGACAGCCGCCTCTGGAAACACCATATATTTT. Translation gives CASSFSGTAASGNTIYF.

The chain couples TRBV27 to TRBJ1-1, with a tentative D call TRBD1 (5 bases). Trimming pared 3 bases from V and 5 bases from J, leaving 13 bases between. The CDR3 runs to 14 residues. CDR1 and CDR2 (germline): MNHEY, SMNVEV (reference sequence). Here the CDR3 DNA reads TGTGCCAGCAGTTTCTGGGGGGAAGGGACTGAAGCTTTCTTT. Translated, it gives CASSFWGEGTEAFF.

The genes are TRBV5-4 and TRBJ2-1; D is perhaps TRBD1 (5 bases). This CDR3 comprises 15 residues. Germline V lookup: CDR1 SGHNT, CDR2 YYREEE (reference sequence). V lost 6 bases, J lost 2 bases, and 15 bases lay in between. The CDR3, as DNA: TGTGCCAGCACCCCCACGACAGAAACCTACAATGAGCAGTTCTTC. This codes for CASTPTTETYNEQFF. Full variable domain (rest looked up from reference TRBV5-4 and TRBJ2-1): ETGVTQSPTHLIKTRGQQVTLRCSSQSGHNTVSWYQQALGQGPQFIFQYYREEENGRGNFPPRFSGLQFPNYSSELNVNALELDDSALYLCASTPTTETYNEQFFGPGTRLTVL.

In its sample, this clone was seen a few times. V usage is TRBV6-5 and J usage is TRBJ1-4; D gene unclear. V was pared by 8 bases and J by 7 bases, with 14 bases between. Germline lookup yields CDR1 MNHEY and CDR2 SVGAGI. The CDR3 is made up of 13 amino acids. CDR3 sequence (DNA): TGTGCCAGCCGGCCGGGGTCGGGTGAAAAACTGTTTTTT. It is translated as CASRPGSGEKLFF.